This TCR beta chain is from a study of blood T cell repertoires in COVID-19. Study context: PBMCs, B-cell-depleted T cells, or T cells provided the cDNA or gDNA that made up the material.

V gave up 6 bases and J gave up 0 bases; unmatched junction bases: 6. Germline V gene sequence: CDR1 LGHDT, CDR2 YNNKEL (reference sequence). The CDR3 length is 15 residues. Original analysis: Amplified reference gene primers provided the basis for estimating nucleated cell counts. Using immunoSEQ multiplex PCR, the repertoire was profiled, and TCRdb retains in-frame clones only, with some absent. The V and J calls and clone size were taken over from that table, and D and trimming were inferred from the DNA. The data contain fewer than 100,000 clones, 80% to 90% of them singletons. The sequence was obtained from a woman in her fifties or sixties with acute or convalescent COVID-19. Input material: peripheral blood. This sequence joins TRBV3-1 (or the pseudogene TRBV3-2) and TRBJ2-7; the match to TRBD2 covers 9 bases. CDR3 sequence (DNA): TGTGCCAGCAGGTATAGCGGGAGACTCTCCTACGAGCAGTACTTC. This gives the protein CASRYSGRLSYEQYF.